Following are 14 T cell receptor beta chains from one sample sequenced in a study of shared clonotypes between healthy human individuals. Libraries were prepared by immunoSEQ multiplex PCR; TCRdb keeps only in-frame clonotypes and omits some of them. The sample lists fewer than 2.5 million clones, 93% occurring once. The sample taken for sequencing was naive CD4+ T cells from PBMCs. Subset indicated: CD45RA+ positively selected. These receptors were taken from a man younger than 35 in good health. Some clones in this sample may be carry-over from other donors' samples.

This sequence joins TRBV28 and TRBJ2-7, with D maybe TRBD1 (6 bases). The ends were cut back, 7 bases at V and 7 bases at J, with 17 bases in the middle. From germline, CDR1 is MDHEN and CDR2 SYDVKM. The CDR3 totals 13 residues. The CDR3 DNA is TGTGCCAGCACATCCGGGACACCCTTGGAGCAGTACTTC. Protein sequence: CASTSGTPLEQYF.

The chain is built from TRBV28 and TRBJ2-7, with TRBD2 identical over 7 bases. V gave up 3 bases and J gave up 12 bases; unmatched junction bases: 8. From germline, CDR1 is MDHEN and CDR2 SYDVKM. This CDR3 region has 12 residues. Here the CDR3 reads CASSLAAGDAYF. The CDR3 bases are TGTGCCAGCAGTTTGGCTGCGGGAGACGCGTACTTC.

This rearrangement joins TRBV2 to TRBJ1-3; no clear D gene. CDR3 length: 14 residues. Trimming removed 5 bases from V and 4 bases from J, with 12 bases in between. Germline V gene data show CDR1 as SNHLY and CDR2 as FYNNEI. The CDR3 protein is CASSPGRAGNTIYF. CDR3 nucleotides: TGTGCCAGCAGTCCCGGGAGGGCGGGAAACACCATATATTTT.

This sequence joins TRBV28 and TRBJ2-1; perhaps TRBD2 as D (6 bases). V gave up 8 bases and J gave up 2 bases, with 13 bases separating them. The CDR3 loop spans 14 amino acids. Germline CDR1 reads MDHEN; CDR2 reads SYDVKM. The CDR3 sequence: CASRGGGAYNEQFF. CDR3 nucleotides: TGTGCCAGCCGGGGTGGAGGGGCCTACAATGAGCAGTTCTTC.

The chain links TRBV28 to TRBJ1-2, with D uncertain. Germline CDR1 and CDR2: MDHEN and SYDVKM. V was clipped by 2 bases and J by 8 bases, with 18 bases between them. The CDR3 is 15 residues long. The CDR3 protein is CASSLTGLNLGGYTF. The CDR3 DNA reads TGTGCCAGCAGTTTAACGGGCCTCAACCTGGGCGGCTACACCTTC.

This clone has only a few counts. The chain uses TRBV28 and TRBJ1-2, with D tentatively TRBD1 (5 bases). Trimming stripped 4 bases from V and 10 bases from J, with 13 bases between. Germline V CDR1 and CDR2: MDHEN, SYDVKM. The CDR3 length is 12 residues. For the CDR3, the DNA is TGTGCCAGCAGTTCAGGGACGACCTTCTACACCTTC. This sequence encodes CASSSGTTFYTF.

This chain connects TRBV28 to TRBJ1-2; a possible D gene is TRBD1 (6 bases). Germline assignment: CDR1 MDHEN and CDR2 SYDVKM. This CDR3 is built from 14 residues. Trimming took 6 bases from V and 7 from J, leaving 18 bases between them. CDR3 region: CASSLVAGATGYTF. The CDR3 nucleotides are TGTGCCAGCAGCCTCGTGGCGGGGGCGACTGGCTACACCTTC.

The CDR3, as DNA: TGCAGCGTTGAGGGGTGGGGGTACGAGCAGTACTTC. Protein sequence: CSVEGWGYEQYF. V and J are TRBV29-1 and TRBJ2-7; D is tentatively TRBD1 or TRBD2 (5 bases each). CDR1 and CDR2 from the germline V gene are SQVTM and ANQGSEA. V lost 3 bases to trimming and J lost 4 bases, with 10 bases between them. CDR3 length: 12 amino acids.

This chain uses TRBV2 with TRBJ2-7; D unclear. V was cut by 6 bases and J by 6 bases, with 15 bases left in between. Germline V CDR1 and CDR2: SNHLY, FYNNEI. The CDR3 is made up of 13 amino acids. CDR3 sequence (DNA): TGTGCCAGCAGCCCGGAAAATCCTGGCGAGCAGTACTTC. Translating gives CASSPENPGEQYF.

The chain is built from TRBV11-3 and TRBJ2-7; no reliable D call. The CDR3 is made up of 13 amino acids. Germline assignment: CDR1 SGHNT and CDR2 YENEEA. V lost 3 bases and J lost 6, with 12 bases in between. CDR3 DNA sequence: TGTGCCAGCAGCTTGACACGATCGGGCGAGCAGTACTTC. Its translation is CASSLTRSGEQYF.

The gene calls are TRBV10-2 and TRBJ2-6; tentatively, D is TRBD1 (6 bases). The CDR3 has 15 residues. Germline lookup yields CDR1 WSHSY and CDR2 SAAADI. V lost 6 bases, J lost 2 bases, and 11 bases lay in between. CDR3 DNA: TGCGCCAGCAGACAGGGTCCGCCTGGGGCCAACGTCCTGACTTTC. Protein product: CASRQGPPGANVLTF.

The chain is built from TRBV11-2 and TRBJ2-4; 11 bases line up with TRBD2. The junction had 14 bases not matched to a gene; V was cut back by 5 bases and J by 8 bases. Germline CDR1 is SGHAT and CDR2 is FQNNGV. The CDR3 is made up of 17 amino acids. The CDR3 is CASSPFGSGRVWDIQYF. The CDR3 coding sequence is TGTGCCAGCAGCCCTTTCGGTAGCGGGAGGGTATGGGACATTCAGTACTTC.

The genes are TRBV5-5 and TRBJ1-5, with 9 positions matching TRBD1. CDR3 length: 16 amino acids. Germline loops: CDR1 SGHKS, CDR2 YYEKEE (reference sequence). With 4 bases clipped from V and 1 base from J, the junction kept 6 bases outside the gene matches. The CDR3 reads CASSPGQGTSNQPQHF. The CDR3 DNA is TGTGCCAGCAGCCCGGGACAGGGAACGAGCAATCAGCCCCAGCATTTT. The full variable domain, with the rest looked up from reference TRBV5-5 and TRBJ1-5, is DAGVTQSPTHLIKTRGQQVTLRCSPISGHKSVSWYQQVLGQGPQFIFQYYEKEERGRGNFPDRFSARQFPNYSSELNVNALLLGDSALYLCASSPGQGTSNQPQHFGDGTRLSIL.

The chain uses TRBV4-1 and TRBJ1-4; unclear D gene. The V end lost 1 base, the J end lost 6 bases, and 6 bases lay between the germline ends. Germline CDR1 reads MGHRA; CDR2 reads YSYEKL. This CDR3 is 13 amino acids long. The CDR3 DNA follows: TGCGCCAGCAGCCAAGCTCCCCATGAAAAACTGTTTTTT. This gives the protein CASSQAPHEKLFF.